The 6 T cell receptor beta chains presented below share a single source sample, sequenced in a study of T cell repertoires in cytomegalovirus infection. TCRdb itself ran the reads through MiXCR, one entry per CDR3 protein. The sample includes roughly 500,000 distinct CDR3 sequences, roughly a third of them seen just once. Which antigens these TCRs recognize remains unknown. This specimen was cultured PBMCs, taken from culture after CMV antigen stimulation. These receptors were taken from a human donor in good health (CMV status not recorded). Some clones in this sample may be carry-over from other donors' samples.

The gene calls are TRBV19 and TRBJ1-1, with D possibly being TRBD1 (5 bases). V was shortened by 3 bases and J by 1 base, with 15 bases between the two germline ends. The CDR3 runs 16 residues. CDR1 is LNHDA, CDR2 SQIVND, per germline (reference sequence). The CDR3 is CASSILVGTTNTEAFF. CDR3 nucleotides: TGTGCCAGTAGTATCTTAGTAGGGACGACGAACACTGAAGCTTTCTTT.

The chain recombines TRBV24-1 with TRBJ2-3, with unresolved D. V was cut by 2 bases and J by 4 bases, with 12 bases left in between. The length of the CDR3 is 15 residues. CDR1 and CDR2 (germline): KGHDR, SFDVKD. The CDR3 spells CATSDSGLGSDTQYF. The CDR3 nucleotides are TGTGCCACCAGTGATTCCGGGCTCGGATCAGATACGCAGTATTTT.

The chain employs TRBV28 and TRBJ2-7, with D uncertain. Germline CDR1 and CDR2: MDHEN and SYDVKM. V was clipped by 2 bases and J by 2 bases, with 7 bases between them. The CDR3 is 13 residues long. CDR3 amino acids: CASSLGTTYEQYV. The DNA of the CDR3 is TGTGCCAGCAGTTTAGGCACGACCTACGAGCAGTACGTC.

This clonotype has more than one count but fewer than ten. V gene TRBV2 combines with J gene TRBJ2-7, with 10 bases aligning to TRBD2. Unmatched junction bases numbered 8, after V lost 4 bases and J lost 5 bases. Germline CDR1 reads SNHLY; CDR2 reads FYNNEI. The CDR3 is 15 amino acids. In nucleotides, the CDR3 is TGTGCCAGCAGTGTTCTGTCTAGCGGGAGCCACGAGCAGTACTTC. It is translated as CASSVLSSGSHEQYF.

The chain links TRBV18 to TRBJ1-1, with 8 positions matching TRBD1. CDR1 is KGHSH and CDR2 is LQKENI in the germline V gene. The CDR3 has 15 amino acids. The V segment lost 4 bases and the J segment 4 bases; nucleotides outside the gene matches: 8. CDR3 residues: CASSQTRGRTTEAFF. The CDR3, as DNA: TGTGCCAGCTCACAAACCAGGGGGCGGACCACTGAAGCTTTCTTT.

In this sample, this clonotype turned up a few times. The chain joins TRBV7-2 to TRBJ2-7, with 10 positions matching TRBD2. Germline V CDR1 and CDR2: SGHTA, FQGNSA. CDR3 length: 14 residues. The ends lost 3 bases at V and 7 bases at J; junction bases unmatched: 6. The CDR3 reads CASSLSGRAREQYV. As DNA, the CDR3 is TGTGCCAGCAGCTTGAGCGGGAGGGCCAGGGAGCAGTACGTC.